Listed below are T cell receptor beta chains from one sample, sequenced in a study of T-cell memory formation after mild COVID-19. TCRdb used MiXCR to reprocess the 5' RACE reads, holding one entry per CDR3 protein. The repertoire has approximately 300,000 distinct CDR3 sequences, 15% of them found once; the top ten carry roughly a fifth. Sequenced material: PBMCs or a T cell subset sorted from them (not recorded which). The origin of the receptors is a man aged 18 to 30 who had mild COVID-19 (a few samples of this study predate the infection). Cell type and time point are not known. CDR3s include the opening cysteine and the closing phenylalanine or tryptophan. D genes are given only for firm matches. A row's size may be missing; if present it is once, few, many or a size class.

size	V	J	D	CDR3	DNA
few	TRBV9	TRBJ2-5	.	CASSVGTTQETQYF	TGTGCCAGCAGCGTAGGGACGACTCAAGAGACCCAGTACTTC
.	TRBV6-1	TRBJ2-2	.	CASSYGGAPNTGELFF	TGTGCCAGCAGTTACGGCGGGGCGCCGAACACCGGGGAGCTGTTTTTT
few	TRBV10-3	TRBJ1-2	.	CAISESSGLQPYGYTF	TGTGCCATCAGTGAGTCGTCGGGTCTACAGCCCTATGGCTACACCTTC
few	TRBV14	TRBJ2-1	.	CASSQYKSSYNEQFF	TGTGCCAGCAGCCAATATAAAAGCTCCTACAATGAGCAGTTCTTC
.	TRBV7-9	TRBJ1-2	.	CASSPSGSTMAIGGYTF	TGTGCCAGCAGCCCCTCGGGAAGTACCATGGCGATTGGCGGCTACACCTTC
many	TRBV7-2	TRBJ1-3	.	CASSLFLGVVDTIYF	TGTGCCAGCAGCTTATTCCTTGGGGTGGTGGACACCATATATTTT
.	TRBV6-1	TRBJ1-2	.	CASSESDYGYTF	TGTGCCAGCAGTGAAAGTGACTATGGCTACACCTTC
many	TRBV7-2	TRBJ1-2	.	CASSPDHYGYTF	TGTGCCAGCAGCCCGGATCACTATGGCTACACCTTC
.	TRBV7-2	TRBJ2-1	TRBD2	CASRAGGPLYEQFF	TGTGCCAGCCGAGCGGGGGGGCCTTTATATGAGCAGTTCTTC
few	TRBV18	TRBJ2-1	.	CASSPRGLGPSYNEQFF	TGTGCCAGCTCACCACGGGGACTGGGGCCCTCCTACAATGAGCAGTTCTTC
.	TRBV11-2	TRBJ2-1	TRBD2	CASSHSSGGTLSYNEQFF	TGTGCCAGCAGTCATTCTAGCGGGGGGACCCTTTCCTACAATGAGCAGTTCTTC
few	TRBV6-5	TRBJ2-1	.	CASRPGIDRGNEQFF	TGTGCCAGCAGACCAGGCATTGATAGGGGCAATGAGCAGTTCTTC
many	TRBV9	TRBJ2-5	.	CASSVAGGSVAETQYF	TGTGCCAGCAGCGTAGCTGGTGGATCCGTGGCGGAGACCCAGTACTTC
.	TRBV6-2/TRBV6-3	TRBJ1-5	.	CASRTGLRPQHF	TGTGCCAGCAGGACGGGGCTCCGGCCCCAGCATTTT
.	TRBV29-1	TRBJ2-3	.	CSVEGGLYTDTQYF	TGCAGCGTTGAAGGGGGCCTATACACAGATACGCAGTATTTT
many	TRBV5-1	TRBJ1-2	.	CASSLMTPGSGGYTF	TGCGCCAGCAGCCTCATGACCCCAGGGTCTGGCGGCTACACCTTC
few	TRBV5-1	TRBJ1-1	.	CASSLVSALGINTEAFF	TGCGCCAGCAGCTTGGTGTCAGCCTTGGGAATTAACACTGAAGCTTTCTTT
.	TRBV7-8	TRBJ2-7	.	CASSSSSRDGRYEQYF	TGTGCCAGCAGCTCCTCCTCCCGGGACGGAAGATACGAGCAGTACTTC
.	TRBV7-6	TRBJ2-3	.	CASSLTGRGSTDTQYF	TGTGCCAGCAGCTTAACCGGACGGGGCAGCACAGATACGCAGTATTTT
few	TRBV7-2	TRBJ1-2	.	CASSLVGHGYTF	TGTGCCAGCAGCTTAGTGGGGCATGGCTACACCTTC
.	TRBV12-3/TRBV12-4	TRBJ1-4	TRBD1	CASSFLTGGEGEKLFF	TGTGCCAGCAGTTTCCTGACAGGGGGCGAAGGGGAAAAACTGTTTTTT